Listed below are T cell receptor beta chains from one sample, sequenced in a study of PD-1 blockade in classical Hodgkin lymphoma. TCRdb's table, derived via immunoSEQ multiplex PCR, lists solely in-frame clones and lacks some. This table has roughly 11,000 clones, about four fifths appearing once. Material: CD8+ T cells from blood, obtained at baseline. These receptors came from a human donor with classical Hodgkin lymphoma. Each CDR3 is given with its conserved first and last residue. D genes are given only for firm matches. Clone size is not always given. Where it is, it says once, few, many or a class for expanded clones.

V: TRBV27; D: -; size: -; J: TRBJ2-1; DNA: TGTGCCAGCAGTTCCGGTGGGTCCCGAGGGCTCCTCCACAATGAGCAGTTCTTC; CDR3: CASSSGGSRGLLHNEQFF
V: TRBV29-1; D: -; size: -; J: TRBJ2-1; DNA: TGCAGCGTTGAAAGCGGTCTGGCTCCTGAGCAGTTCTTC; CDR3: CSVESGLAPEQFF
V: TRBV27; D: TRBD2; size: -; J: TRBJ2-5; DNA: TGTGCCAGCAGACTCAGGGGACTAGCGGGAGAGACCCAGTACTTC; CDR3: CASRLRGLAGETQYF
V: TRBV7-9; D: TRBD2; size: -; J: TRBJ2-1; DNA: TGTGCCAGCAATCCCCGACTAGCGCAACGGGATGAGCAGTTCTTC; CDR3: CASNPRLAQRDEQFF
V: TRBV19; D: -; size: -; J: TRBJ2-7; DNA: TGTGCCAGTAGCACCGAAGGGATAAGGGACAACTCCTACGAGCAGTACTTC; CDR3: CASSTEGIRDNSYEQYF
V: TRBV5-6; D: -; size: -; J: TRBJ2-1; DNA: TGTGCCAGCAGCCGAGGGACAGCTACGGGACTTGAGCAGTTCTTC; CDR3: CASSRGTATGLEQFF
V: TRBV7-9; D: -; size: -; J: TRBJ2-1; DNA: TGTGCCAGCAGCTTATACGGTGAGCAGTTCTTC; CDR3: CASSLYGEQFF
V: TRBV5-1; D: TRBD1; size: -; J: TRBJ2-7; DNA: TGCGCCAGCAGTTTTTTCGGACAGGGGAGCACCGAGCAGTACTTC; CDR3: CASSFFGQGSTEQYF
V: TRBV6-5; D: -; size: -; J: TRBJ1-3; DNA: TGTGCCAGCAGCCACCAGGGAAGGCCTGGAAACACCATATATTTT; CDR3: CASSHQGRPGNTIYF
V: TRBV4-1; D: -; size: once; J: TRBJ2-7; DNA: TGCGCCAGCAGCCCCCGGCGTGGTTACGAGCAGTACTTC; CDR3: CASSPRRGYEQYF
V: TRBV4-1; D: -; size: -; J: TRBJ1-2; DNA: TGCGCCAGCAGCCAAGAAGGTGTCGGTTCTGGTTATGGCTACACCTTC; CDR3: CASSQEGVGSGYGYTF
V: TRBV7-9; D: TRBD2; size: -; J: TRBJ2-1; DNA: TGTGCCAGCAGTGGAAGCGGGACTAGCGGGAGCGATGAGCAGTTCTTC; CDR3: CASSGSGTSGSDEQFF
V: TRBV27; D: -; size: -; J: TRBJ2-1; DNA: TGTGCCAGCAGTTCAGCCCAGGTTAACAATGAGCAGTTCTTC; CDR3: CASSSAQVNNEQFF
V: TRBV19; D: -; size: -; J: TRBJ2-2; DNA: TGTGCCTCCGAGGGGCTAAACACCGGGGAGCTGTTTTTT; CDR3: CASEGLNTGELFF
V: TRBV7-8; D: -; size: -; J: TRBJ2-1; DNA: TGTGCCAGCAGCCCGATGGAGGACTCTTACAATGAGCAGTTCTTC; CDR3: CASSPMEDSYNEQFF
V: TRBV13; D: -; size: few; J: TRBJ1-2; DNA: TGTGCCAGCAGCTTTGTGAATGGCTACACCTTC; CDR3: CASSFVNGYTF
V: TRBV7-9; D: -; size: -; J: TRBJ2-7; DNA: TGTGCCAGCAGGACTGCTAATTCGGGCGAGCAGTACTTC; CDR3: CASRTANSGEQYF